These T cell receptor beta chains were read from a single sample in a study of T-cell reconstitution after alpha-beta-depleted transplantation in children. TCRdb fed the PCR reads into MiXCR, producing one record per CDR3 protein. The profile shows some 590,000 distinct CDR3 sequences, 10% of them singletons. Material: PBMCs from the stem cell graft donor, obtained from the stem cell graft. The receptors come from a human donor who donated a stem cell graft to a child with acute myeloid leukemia. CDR3s include the opening cysteine and the closing phenylalanine or tryptophan. Fields, in order: V gene, J gene, D gene, CDR3 protein. D genes are given only for firm matches.

v_call: TRBV7-2
j_call: TRBJ2-1
d_call: TRBD2
cdr3_aa: CASSSRTSGRGSSYNEQFF

v_call: TRBV2
j_call: TRBJ1-1
d_call: NA
cdr3_aa: CASSGEFEAFF

v_call: TRBV7-9
j_call: TRBJ2-7
d_call: NA
cdr3_aa: CASSLLQGGTYEQYF

v_call: TRBV6-1
j_call: TRBJ1-5
d_call: NA
cdr3_aa: CASRHIDINQPQHF

v_call: TRBV6-1
j_call: TRBJ1-1
d_call: NA
cdr3_aa: CASTVHHGGGEAFF

v_call: TRBV7-3
j_call: TRBJ2-1
d_call: NA
cdr3_aa: CASSPRLGLSYNEQFF

v_call: TRBV25-1
j_call: TRBJ2-5
d_call: NA
cdr3_aa: CASSEYSGQRETQYF

v_call: TRBV5-5
j_call: TRBJ1-1
d_call: NA
cdr3_aa: CASSLAIADATEAFF

v_call: TRBV11-2
j_call: TRBJ2-6
d_call: NA
cdr3_aa: CASSPRLVGALGANVLTF

v_call: TRBV2
j_call: TRBJ2-3
d_call: TRBD2
cdr3_aa: CASSQRGSTDTQYF

v_call: TRBV6-1
j_call: TRBJ1-5
d_call: TRBD1
cdr3_aa: CASSEGLGQGPRPQHF

v_call: TRBV20-1
j_call: TRBJ2-7
d_call: TRBD2
cdr3_aa: CSAEGLAGEGEQYF

v_call: TRBV5-1
j_call: TRBJ2-3
d_call: NA
cdr3_aa: CASSLLQGRTDTQYF

v_call: TRBV11-2
j_call: TRBJ1-4
d_call: NA
cdr3_aa: CASSLDPRGIGNEKLFF

v_call: TRBV11-2
j_call: TRBJ2-7
d_call: NA
cdr3_aa: CASSQSSGASSYEQYF

v_call: TRBV9
j_call: TRBJ2-3
d_call: TRBD2
cdr3_aa: CASSATSAFADTQYF

v_call: TRBV20-1
j_call: TRBJ2-7
d_call: NA
cdr3_aa: CSAKGLNYEQYF

v_call: TRBV11-1
j_call: TRBJ2-5
d_call: TRBD2
cdr3_aa: CASEPSGSLGETQYF

v_call: TRBV5-1
j_call: TRBJ2-1
d_call: NA
cdr3_aa: CASSFRQENYNEQFF

v_call: TRBV20-1
j_call: TRBJ2-2
d_call: NA
cdr3_aa: CSASRTRRNRGELFF

v_call: TRBV10-3
j_call: TRBJ2-7
d_call: NA
cdr3_aa: CAISDPLGAGAYEQYF

v_call: TRBV29-1
j_call: TRBJ2-2
d_call: TRBD1
cdr3_aa: CSVGGQGRENTGELFF

v_call: TRBV20-1
j_call: TRBJ2-1
d_call: TRBD1
cdr3_aa: CSALGQGVDNEQFF

v_call: TRBV4-2
j_call: TRBJ2-6
d_call: TRBD2
cdr3_aa: CASSPPLAGTSGANVLTF

v_call: TRBV3-1
j_call: TRBJ2-1
d_call: TRBD1
cdr3_aa: CASSLGQGAGSEQFF

v_call: TRBV12-3/TRBV12-4
j_call: TRBJ1-2
d_call: NA
cdr3_aa: CASSFGQLNYGYTF

v_call: TRBV6-2/TRBV6-3
j_call: TRBJ2-3
d_call: TRBD2
cdr3_aa: CASSYENPARDYPESADTQYF

v_call: TRBV10-3
j_call: TRBJ2-2
d_call: NA
cdr3_aa: CAISGGADAGELFF

v_call: TRBV28
j_call: TRBJ2-5
d_call: NA
cdr3_aa: CASSPTGTADMETQYF

v_call: TRBV7-6
j_call: TRBJ2-7
d_call: TRBD2
cdr3_aa: CASQRREGSYEQYF

v_call: TRBV20-1
j_call: TRBJ1-1
d_call: NA
cdr3_aa: CSASSRETEAFF

v_call: TRBV3-1
j_call: TRBJ2-7
d_call: NA
cdr3_aa: CASTLRGTVSYEQYF

v_call: TRBV4-2
j_call: TRBJ1-5
d_call: TRBD1
cdr3_aa: CASSLGTGADFDQPQHF

v_call: TRBV12-3/TRBV12-4
j_call: TRBJ1-1
d_call: NA
cdr3_aa: CASSLAPELEAFF

v_call: TRBV20-1
j_call: TRBJ2-5
d_call: TRBD1
cdr3_aa: CSARDAIRQGNFQETQYF

v_call: TRBV5-6
j_call: TRBJ2-5
d_call: NA
cdr3_aa: CASAPWQRETQYF

v_call: TRBV20-1
j_call: TRBJ2-5
d_call: NA
cdr3_aa: CSARGHELFQETQYF

v_call: TRBV4-1
j_call: TRBJ2-7
d_call: NA
cdr3_aa: CASSQQPGLSTYEQYF

v_call: TRBV20-1
j_call: TRBJ2-1
d_call: TRBD2
cdr3_aa: CCAYGLARSSYNEQFF

v_call: TRBV20-1
j_call: TRBJ2-5
d_call: TRBD2
cdr3_aa: CSARSLAGGSFKETQYF

v_call: TRBV29-1
j_call: TRBJ2-2
d_call: NA
cdr3_aa: CSVRTVPGELFF

v_call: TRBV20-1
j_call: TRBJ2-3
d_call: NA
cdr3_aa: CSAHRDSLDTQYF

v_call: TRBV20-1
j_call: TRBJ2-3
d_call: TRBD2
cdr3_aa: CSARVGGRTTDTQYF

v_call: TRBV7-8
j_call: TRBJ1-5
d_call: TRBD1
cdr3_aa: CASSSYRGQGRDQPQHF

v_call: TRBV7-6
j_call: TRBJ1-6
d_call: NA
cdr3_aa: CASSLRGRVLSPLHF

v_call: TRBV7-9
j_call: TRBJ2-1
d_call: TRBD2
cdr3_aa: CASSPGTSGEQFF

v_call: TRBV6-5
j_call: TRBJ2-1
d_call: TRBD2
cdr3_aa: CASSYSSSAGDILIEQFF

v_call: TRBV20-1
j_call: TRBJ2-3
d_call: TRBD1
cdr3_aa: CSARKTGVFGTDTQYF

v_call: TRBV29-1
j_call: TRBJ2-7
d_call: NA
cdr3_aa: CSVARELSYEQYF

v_call: TRBV29-1
j_call: TRBJ1-1
d_call: NA
cdr3_aa: CSVEHGVAEAFF

v_call: TRBV20-1
j_call: TRBJ1-1
d_call: TRBD1
cdr3_aa: CSARPPQGWGTEAFF